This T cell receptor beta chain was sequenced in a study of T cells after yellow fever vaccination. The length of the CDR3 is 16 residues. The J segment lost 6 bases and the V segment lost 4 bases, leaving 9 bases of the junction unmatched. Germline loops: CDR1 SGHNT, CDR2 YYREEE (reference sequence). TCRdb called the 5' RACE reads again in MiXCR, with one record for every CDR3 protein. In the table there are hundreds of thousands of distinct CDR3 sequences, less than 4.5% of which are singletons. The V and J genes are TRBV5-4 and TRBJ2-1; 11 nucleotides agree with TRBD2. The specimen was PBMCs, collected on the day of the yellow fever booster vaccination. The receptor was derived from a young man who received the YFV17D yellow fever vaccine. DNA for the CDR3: TGTGCCAGCAGCCCAACACTAGCGGGGGTACCCAATGAGCAGTTCTTC. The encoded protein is CASSPTLAGVPNEQFF.